One and the same sample provided the 16 T cell receptor beta chains below, sequenced in a study of T cell responses to AZD1222 COVID-19 vaccine. TCRdb's copy holds only in-frame clones and misses some; the assay was immunoSEQ multiplex PCR. Found here are roughly 150,000 clones, 80% to 90% of them singletons; the top ten hold approximately 6.9%. The material sequenced was peripheral blood, taken on day 0 of AZD1222 vaccination. Every receptor here comes from an adult in good health.

The rearrangement joins TRBV5-4 to TRBJ2-1, with 8 bases lining up with TRBD1. CDR1 is SGHNT and CDR2 is YYREEE in the germline V gene (reference sequence). The trim removed 3 bases at V and 9 bases at J, leaving 11 bases unmatched. The CDR3 consists of 15 residues. The CDR3: CASSWTGQGVGEQFF. As DNA, the CDR3 is TGTGCCAGCAGCTGGACCGGACAGGGAGTGGGTGAGCAGTTCTTC.

This sequence joins TRBV6-2 or TRBV6-3 and TRBJ1-5; D perhaps matches TRBD1 (5 bases). The V and J ends lost 5 bases and 3 bases respectively, with 11 bases between them. From germline, CDR1 is MNHEY and CDR2 SVGEGT. The CDR3 runs to 14 residues. Here the CDR3 DNA reads TGTGCCAGCAGTAACCGACAGATCAATCAGCCCCAGCATTTT. It is translated as CASSNRQINQPQHF.

V usage is TRBV2 and J usage is TRBJ1-5, with D perhaps matching TRBD1 (6 bases). V lost 8 bases and J lost 5, with 10 bases in between. The germline CDR1 and CDR2 sequences are SNHLY and FYNNEI. The CDR3 consists of 12 residues. This CDR3 reads CASGQRDQPQHF. The CDR3 DNA is TGTGCCAGCGGACAGCGAGATCAGCCCCAGCATTTT.

V is TRBV7-9 and J is TRBJ1-5; possibly TRBD1 for D (5 bases). The CDR3 runs 14 residues. Germline loops: CDR1 SEHNR, CDR2 FQNEAQ (reference sequence). The V and J ends lost 5 bases and 5 bases respectively, with 13 bases between them. The CDR3 DNA is TGTGCCAGCAGCCCAGGACGGGGCGATCAGCCCCAGCATTTT. Amino acids: CASSPGRGDQPQHF.

V is TRBV7-6 and J is TRBJ1-2; tentatively, D is TRBD1 (6 bases). Germline CDR1 reads SGHVS; CDR2 reads FNYEAQ. The CDR3 loop spans 16 amino acids. V lost 3 bases and J 3 bases, leaving 17 bases between the germline ends. The CDR3 nucleotides are TGTGCCAGCAGCTTCGGACTCGGACAGTCCGACTATGGCTACACCTTC. Protein product: CASSFGLGQSDYGYTF.

V is TRBV21-1 and J is TRBJ1-5. TRBV21-1 is recorded as a pseudogene. This CDR3 spans 14 amino acids. The chain's CDR3 is CASSKDGFNQPQHF. The DNA of the CDR3 is TGTGCCAGCAGCAAAGACGGGTTCAATCAGCCCCAGCATTTT.

The rearrangement links TRBV6-5 to TRBJ2-7, with TRBD1 matching over 7 bases. Looked up from germline, CDR1 is MNHEY and CDR2 is SVGAGI. V dropped 0 bases and J dropped 3; count of bases not matched to a gene: 5. This CDR3 comprises 15 residues. The CDR3 DNA reads as TGTGCCAGCAGTTACTCCGGTCCAGGGGGCTACGAGCAGTACTTC. Translated, it gives CASSYSGPGGYEQYF.

For the CDR3, the DNA is TGTGCCAGCAGACGAATGGGACAGGAGAACACCGGGGAGCTGTTTTTT. Protein product: CASRRMGQENTGELFF. The genes are TRBV7-8 and TRBJ2-2; TRBD1 matches 8 bases. The germline V gene has CDR1 SGHVS and CDR2 FQNEAQ. The CDR3 sequence is 16 residues long. Losses at the gene ends were 6 bases for V and 1 base for J; bases not matched to a gene: 7.

J is TRBJ2-1 and V is TRBV6-1; 7 positions match TRBD2. Trimming removed 2 bases from V and 3 bases from J; junction bases left unmatched: 7. Germline CDR1 MNHNS, CDR2 SASEGT. The CDR3 covers 16 residues. CDR3 nucleotide sequence: TGTGCCAGCAGTGAACTCCCGGGACTACACTACAATGAGCAGTTCTTC. Translating it yields CASSELPGLHYNEQFF.

The V gene is TRBV18, the J gene TRBJ2-1; D is ambiguous. Trimming stripped 6 bases from V and 5 bases from J, with 11 bases between. Germline V gene sequence: CDR1 KGHSH, CDR2 LQKENI. The CDR3 sequence is 13 residues long. Written as DNA, the CDR3 is TGTGCCAGCTCGAGTCCTAGAAACAATGAGCAGTTCTTC. Protein product: CASSSPRNNEQFF.

This chain uses TRBV5-6 with TRBJ1-2; tentatively, D is TRBD1 (5 bases). The CDR3 length is 15 residues. V was pared by 0 bases and J by 4 bases, with 13 bases between. CDR1 SGHDT and CDR2 YYEEEE come from the germline V gene. DNA for the CDR3: TGTGCCAGCAGCTTGGTAGCAGGGCGCCCCTATGGCTACACCTTC. Translated: CASSLVAGRPYGYTF. The complete variable domain, with remaining parts taken from reference TRBV5-6 and TRBJ1-2, reads DAGVTQSPTHLIKTRGQQVTLRCSPKSGHDTVSWYQQALGQGPQFIFQYYEEEERQRGNFPDRFSGHQFPNYSSELNVNALLLGDSALYLCASSLVAGRPYGYTFGSGTRLTVV.

This chain connects TRBV11-3 to TRBJ2-7; TRBD1 aligns across 7 bases. The CDR3 loop spans 12 amino acids. Trimming cost V 5 bases and J 5 bases; bases outside gene matches: 3. From germline, CDR1 is SGHNT and CDR2 YENEEA. The chain's CDR3 is CASSETGHEQYV. CDR3 coding DNA: TGTGCCAGCAGCGAGACAGGGCACGAGCAGTACGTC.

The chain's CDR3 is CASSLVIGNNEQFF. DNA of the CDR3: TGTGCCAGCAGCTTAGTAATCGGCAACAATGAGCAGTTCTTC. This chain connects TRBV7-2 to TRBJ2-1, with unresolved D. This CDR3 has 14 residues. Germline V gene sequence: CDR1 SGHTA, CDR2 FQGNSA. With 1 base removed from V and 5 bases from J, the gap between germline ends came to 9 bases.

The genes are TRBV18 and TRBJ1-2; 7 nucleotides agree with TRBD1. The germline gives CDR1 KGHSH, CDR2 LQKENI. V dropped 6 bases and J dropped 2; count of bases not matched to a gene: 3. This CDR3 comprises 13 residues. In DNA, the CDR3 is TGTGCCAGCTCCCTGACAGGGAACTATGGCTACACCTTC. Translation gives CASSLTGNYGYTF.

The chain couples TRBV2 to TRBJ2-7; possible D gene TRBD1, 6 bases. The CDR3 sequence is 15 residues long. The V gene lost 1 base and the J gene lost 2 bases, with 12 bases spanning the gap. Germline V gene sequence: CDR1 SNHLY, CDR2 FYNNEI. The CDR3: CASSEGEGHTYEQYF. CDR3 bases: TGTGCCAGCAGTGAAGGAGAGGGACATACCTACGAGCAGTACTTC.

The gene calls are TRBV4-1 and TRBJ1-1; D might be TRBD1 (5 bases). V gave up 1 base and J gave up 4 bases, with 19 bases separating them. The germline gives CDR1 MGHRA, CDR2 YSYEKL. This CDR3 spans 17 amino acids. This CDR3 reads CASSQGGLRDWSTEAFF. CDR3 nucleotides: TGCGCCAGCAGCCAAGGAGGCCTGAGGGACTGGAGCACTGAAGCTTTCTTT.